This T cell receptor beta chain stems from a study of cytomegalovirus exposure and HLA in healthy donors. Study details: The roughly 120 validation repertoires used the same platform as the approximately 620 first-cohort repertoires (as reported by a later analysis).

The V segment lost 11 bases and the J segment 10 bases; nucleotides outside the gene matches: 8. Per germline, CDR1 MNHEY and CDR2 SMNVEV (reference sequence). CDR3 size: 13 residues. About this clone itself: What it recognizes is unknown.

The assay was immunoSEQ multiplex PCR, and TCRdb's table has in-frame clones only and misses some. The repertoire holds 150,000 to 200,000 clones, with roughly 85% as singletons. General study findings and limits: A subsequent analysis found that TCR clusters from the first cohort also tended to co-occur in the 120 validation repertoires, with under 95% of cluster scores above 0. There were a few CMV-associated chains whose specificity for CMV antigens was confirmed in vitro.

The sequence was obtained from a man younger than 35 in good health and CMV-seropositive. The chain combines TRBV27 with TRBJ2-1; 13 nucleotides line up with TRBD2. The specimen was PBMCs. CDR3 residues: CASLGTSGVEQFF. The CDR3 bases are TGTGCCTCCCTCGGGACTAGCGGGGTAGAGCAGTTCTTC.